The 10 T cell receptor beta chains below were found in one sample sequenced in a study of control samples from healthy donors and cancer patients. The protocol was immunoSEQ multiplex PCR, while the TCRdb copy is restricted to in-frame clones and leaves out a portion. The sample includes around 83,000 clones, 93% of them seen just once. The sample consisted of PBMCs. All receptors come from a woman between 35 and 50 years old with lung cancer.

The chain recombines TRBV6-2 or TRBV6-3 with TRBJ2-3, with TRBD2 matching 10 bases. The V segment lost 6 bases and the J segment 4 bases; nucleotides outside the gene matches: 16. Germline lookup yields CDR1 MNHEY and CDR2 SVGEGT. The CDR3 totals 18 residues. The CDR3 is CASSPQEVAGGLADTQYF. CDR3 nucleotide sequence: TGTGCCAGCAGCCCCCAAGAGGTAGCGGGGGGCTTGGCAGATACGCAGTATTTT.

As for this clone: The junction and the germline gene differ at one end; a read error may be behind it. The V call is TRBV5-8, the J call TRBJ1-1; TRBD1 is a possible D gene (5 bases). Germline CDR1 is SGHTS and CDR2 is YDEGEE. There are 18 residues in the CDR3. The CDR3 coding sequence is TGTGCCAGCAGCAGGGACCTAACACTGAAGCTTTCCCCGAATGAGAGGCTCTTT. Translated, it gives CASSRDLTLKLSPNERLF.

The J gene is TRBJ1-1, the V gene TRBV28, with D tentatively TRBD1 (5 bases). Trimming cost V 6 bases and J 11 bases, with 16 bases left between them. This CDR3 comprises 12 residues. Germline values: CDR1 MDHEN, CDR2 SYDVKM. CDR3 nucleotides: TGTGCCAGCAGCCCCTCCGGGGGTTTGGCTTTCTTT. Its translation: CASSPSGGLAFF.

The chain links TRBV9 to TRBJ1-5; D gene unclear. V lost 4 bases and J 5 bases, leaving 13 bases between the germline ends. Germline V gene lookup returns CDR1 SGDLS and CDR2 YYNGEE. The CDR3 runs 14 residues. The CDR3 sequence: CASSLTMGDQPQHF. Here the CDR3 DNA reads TGTGCCAGCAGCTTGACCATGGGAGATCAGCCCCAGCATTTT.

The chain couples TRBV15 to TRBJ1-5, with D perhaps matching TRBD1 (6 bases). V was pared by 5 bases and J by 8 bases, with 13 bases between. Germline V CDR1 and CDR2: LNHNV, YYDKDF (reference sequence). The CDR3 loop spans 13 amino acids. The CDR3 loop is CATSSRGREPQHF. CDR3 in DNA: TGTGCCACCAGCTCCAGGGGAAGGGAGCCCCAGCATTTT.

V and J are TRBV19 and TRBJ1-1; no firm D call. V lost 5 bases, J lost 1 base, and 8 bases lay in between. The germline CDR1 and CDR2 sequences are LNHDA and SQIVND (reference sequence). The CDR3 has 13 amino acids. The CDR3 DNA follows: TGTGCCAGTAGTGCGACCTGGAACACTGAAGCTTTCTTT. Translating it yields CASSATWNTEAFF.

The genes are TRBV19 and TRBJ2-1, with D tentatively TRBD1 (5 bases). Looked up from germline, CDR1 is LNHDA and CDR2 is SQIVND (reference sequence). Deletions cut 2 bases from V and 8 bases from J, with 22 bases between. The CDR3 is 17 amino acids. For the CDR3, the DNA is TGTGCCAGTAGTATAAGTTGGTGGGGCGAAAGGGTAGATGAGCAGTTCTTC. Translating gives CASSISWWGERVDEQFF. Together with reference TRBV19 and TRBJ2-1, the CDR3 gives the full variable domain: DGGITQSPKYLFRKEGQNVTLSCEQNLNHDAMYWYRQDPGQGLRLIYYSQIVNDFQKGDIAEGYSVSREKKESFPLTVTSAQKNPTAFYLCASSISWWGERVDEQFFGPGTRLTVL.

The CDR3: CASSRPGLAGAPDTQYF. Written as DNA, the CDR3 is TGTGCCAGCAGCCGACCTGGACTAGCGGGGGCCCCAGATACGCAGTATTTT. This chain joins TRBV3-1 (or the pseudogene TRBV3-2) and TRBJ2-3, with TRBD2 matching over 13 bases. The CDR3 has 17 residues. V shed 4 bases, J shed 4 bases, and the junction held 8 bases outside the gene matches. Germline V gene data show CDR1 as LGHDT and CDR2 as YNNKEL (reference sequence).

This clone came up a few times. This chain connects TRBV5-1 to TRBJ2-7, with D possibly matching TRBD2 (5 bases). This CDR3 is 14 amino acids long. V lost 2 bases, J lost 3 bases, and 12 bases lay in between. Germline CDR1 is SGHRS and CDR2 is YFSETQ. CDR3: CASSFVEAYYEQYF. The CDR3 nucleotides read TGCGCCAGCAGCTTTGTGGAGGCCTACTACGAGCAGTACTTC.

The chain joins TRBV12-3 or TRBV12-4 to TRBJ1-2; no firm D call. V was trimmed by 3 bases and J by 7 bases, leaving 9 bases between them. The CDR3 is 12 residues long. CDR3 nucleotides: TGTGCCAGCAGTTTTTTCAATACTGGCTACACCTTC. Protein: CASSFFNTGYTF.